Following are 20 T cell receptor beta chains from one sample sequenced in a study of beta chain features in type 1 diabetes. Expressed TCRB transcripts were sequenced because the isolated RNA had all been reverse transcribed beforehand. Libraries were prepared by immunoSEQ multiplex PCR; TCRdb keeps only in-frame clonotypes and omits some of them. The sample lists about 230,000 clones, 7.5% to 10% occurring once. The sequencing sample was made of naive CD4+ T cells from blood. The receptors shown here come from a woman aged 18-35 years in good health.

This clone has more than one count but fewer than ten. The CDR3 DNA sequence: TGCGCCAGCAGCGAGGGTCCCCCGGTAGGGCGACATGGCTACACCTTC. Translating it yields CASSEGPPVGRHGYTF. The chain joins TRBV5-1 to TRBJ1-2; D is uncertain. Trimming removed 4 bases from V and 6 bases from J, with 22 bases in between. Germline V gene sequence: CDR1 SGHRS, CDR2 YFSETQ. This CDR3 is built from 16 residues.

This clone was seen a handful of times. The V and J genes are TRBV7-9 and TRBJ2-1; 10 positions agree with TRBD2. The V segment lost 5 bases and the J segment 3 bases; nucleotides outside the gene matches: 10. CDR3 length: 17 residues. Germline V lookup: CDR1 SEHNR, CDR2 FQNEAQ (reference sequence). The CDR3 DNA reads TGTGCCAGCAGCGCAGGGGCCCTAGCGGGGGTCTACAATGAGCAGTTCTTC. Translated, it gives CASSAGALAGVYNEQFF.

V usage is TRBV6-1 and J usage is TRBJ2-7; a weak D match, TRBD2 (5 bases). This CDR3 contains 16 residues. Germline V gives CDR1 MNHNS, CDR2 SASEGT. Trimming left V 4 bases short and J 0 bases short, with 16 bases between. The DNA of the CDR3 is TGTGCCAGCAGTGGACTATCAGGACTGCTCTCCTACGAGCAGTACTTC. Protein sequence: CASSGLSGLLSYEQYF.

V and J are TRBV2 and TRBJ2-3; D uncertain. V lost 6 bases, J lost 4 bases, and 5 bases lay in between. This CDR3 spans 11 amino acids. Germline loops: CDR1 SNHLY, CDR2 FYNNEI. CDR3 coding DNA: TGTGCCAGCAGGCTAGCAGATACGCAGTATTTT. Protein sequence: CASRLADTQYF.

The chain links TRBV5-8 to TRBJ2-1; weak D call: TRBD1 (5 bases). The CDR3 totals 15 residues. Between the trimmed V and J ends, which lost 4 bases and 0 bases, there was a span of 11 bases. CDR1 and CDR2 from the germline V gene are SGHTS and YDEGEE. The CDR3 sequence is CASSGQSRSYNEQFF. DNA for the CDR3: TGTGCCAGCAGCGGACAAAGCCGCTCCTACAATGAGCAGTTCTTC.

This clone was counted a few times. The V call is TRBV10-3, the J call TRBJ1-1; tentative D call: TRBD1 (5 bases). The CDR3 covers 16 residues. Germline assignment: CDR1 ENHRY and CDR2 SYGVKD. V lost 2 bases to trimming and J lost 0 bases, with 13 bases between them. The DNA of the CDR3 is TGTGCCATCAGTGAGCCCCTACAGGACATGAACACTGAAGCTTTCTTT. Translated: CAISEPLQDMNTEAFF.

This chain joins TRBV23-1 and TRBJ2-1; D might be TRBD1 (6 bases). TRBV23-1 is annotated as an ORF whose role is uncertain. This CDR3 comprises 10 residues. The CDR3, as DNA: TGCGCAAGACAGGTACTTAAGCAGTTCTTC. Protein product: CARQVLKQFF.

CDR3 protein: CASSTPSGSSYNEQFF. DNA of the CDR3: TGTGCCAGTAGTACCCCAAGCGGAAGTTCGTACAATGAGCAGTTCTTC. The chain links TRBV19 to TRBJ2-1; TRBD2 is a possible D gene (5 bases). CDR3 length: 16 residues. V was shortened by 4 bases and J by 4 bases, with 17 bases between the two germline ends. The germline V gene has CDR1 LNHDA and CDR2 SQIVND (reference sequence).

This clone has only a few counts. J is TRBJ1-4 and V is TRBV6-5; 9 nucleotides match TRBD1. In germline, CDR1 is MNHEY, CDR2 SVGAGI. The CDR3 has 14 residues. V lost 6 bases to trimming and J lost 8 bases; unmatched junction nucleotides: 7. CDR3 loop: CASRRTGVGEKLFF. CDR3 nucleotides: TGTGCCAGCAGAAGGACAGGGGTGGGGGAAAAACTGTTTTTT.

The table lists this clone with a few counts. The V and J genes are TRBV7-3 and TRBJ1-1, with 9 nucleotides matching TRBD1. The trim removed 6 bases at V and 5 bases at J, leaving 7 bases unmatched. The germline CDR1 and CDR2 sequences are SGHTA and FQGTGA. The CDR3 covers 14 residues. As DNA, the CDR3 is TGTGCCAGCAGGTCCGGGACAGGGAATACTGAAGCTTTCTTT. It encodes CASRSGTGNTEAFF.

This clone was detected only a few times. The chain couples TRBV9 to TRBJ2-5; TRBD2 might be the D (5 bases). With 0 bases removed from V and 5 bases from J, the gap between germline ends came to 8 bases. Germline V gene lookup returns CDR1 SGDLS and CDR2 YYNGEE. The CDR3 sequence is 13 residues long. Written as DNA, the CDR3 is TGTGCCAGCAGCGTAGGGACTTGGGAGACCCAGTACTTC. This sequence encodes CASSVGTWETQYF.

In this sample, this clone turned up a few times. The CDR3: CASRAQGTSGNTIYF. The CDR3 DNA is TGTGCCAGCAGGGCCCAGGGGACCTCTGGAAACACCATATATTTT. This rearrangement joins TRBV6-5 to TRBJ1-3; a possible D gene is TRBD1 (6 bases). V gave up 6 bases and J gave up 0 bases, with 12 bases separating them. The CDR3 runs 15 residues. Germline lookup yields CDR1 MNHEY and CDR2 SVGAGI.

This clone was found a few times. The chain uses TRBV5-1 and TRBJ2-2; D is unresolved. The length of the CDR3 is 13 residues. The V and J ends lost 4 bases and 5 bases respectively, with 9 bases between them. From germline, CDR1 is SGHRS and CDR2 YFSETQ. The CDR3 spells CASSPRSTGELFF. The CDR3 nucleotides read TGCGCCAGCAGCCCTCGTAGTACCGGGGAGCTGTTTTTT.

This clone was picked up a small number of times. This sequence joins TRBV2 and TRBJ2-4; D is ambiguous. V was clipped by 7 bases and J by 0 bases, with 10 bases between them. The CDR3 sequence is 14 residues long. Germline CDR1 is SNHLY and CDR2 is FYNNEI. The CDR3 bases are TGTGCCAGCAATCCGGGTCTAGCCAAAAACATTCAGTACTTC. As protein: CASNPGLAKNIQYF.

The CDR3 DNA follows: TGTGCCAGCTCACCACGACAGGGACGAAGAACTAACTATGGCTACACCTTC. Protein sequence: CASSPRQGRRTNYGYTF. This chain uses TRBV18 with TRBJ1-2, with 7 bases fitting TRBD1. Germline CDR1 is KGHSH and CDR2 is LQKENI. This CDR3 contains 17 residues. The ends lost 1 base at V and 0 bases at J; junction bases unmatched: 8.

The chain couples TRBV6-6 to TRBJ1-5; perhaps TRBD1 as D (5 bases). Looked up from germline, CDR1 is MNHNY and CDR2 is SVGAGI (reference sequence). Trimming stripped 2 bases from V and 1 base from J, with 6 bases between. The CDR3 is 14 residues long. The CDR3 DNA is TGTGCCAGCAGTTACGACAGCAGCAATCAGCCCCAGCATTTT. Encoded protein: CASSYDSSNQPQHF.

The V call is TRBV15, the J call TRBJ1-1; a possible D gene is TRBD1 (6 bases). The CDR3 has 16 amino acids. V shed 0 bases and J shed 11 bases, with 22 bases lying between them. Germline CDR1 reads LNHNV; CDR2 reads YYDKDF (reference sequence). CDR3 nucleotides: TGTGCCACCAGCAGAGATTCGATTGCAGGGGCCGCCTTCGCTTTCTTT. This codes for CATSRDSIAGAAFAFF.

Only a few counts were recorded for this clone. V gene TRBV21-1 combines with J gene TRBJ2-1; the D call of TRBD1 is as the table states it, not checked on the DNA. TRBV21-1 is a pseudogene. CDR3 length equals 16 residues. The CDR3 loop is CASSTANGHNNNEQFF. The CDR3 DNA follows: TGTGCCAGCAGCACGGCCAACGGACACAATAACAATGAGCAGTTCTTC.

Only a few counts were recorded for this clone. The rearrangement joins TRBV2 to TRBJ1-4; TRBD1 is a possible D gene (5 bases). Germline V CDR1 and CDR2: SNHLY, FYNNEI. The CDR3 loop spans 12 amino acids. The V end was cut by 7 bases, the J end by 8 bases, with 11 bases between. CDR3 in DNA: TGTGCCAGCACCAGGGAAGGGGAAAAACTGTTTTTT. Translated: CASTREGEKLFF.

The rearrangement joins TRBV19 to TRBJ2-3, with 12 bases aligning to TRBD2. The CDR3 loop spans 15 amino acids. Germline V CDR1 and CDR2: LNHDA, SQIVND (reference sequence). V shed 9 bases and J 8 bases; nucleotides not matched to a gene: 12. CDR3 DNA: TGTGCCAGCAGACTAGCGGGGGCCCCGGGAGGTACGCAGTATTTT. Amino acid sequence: CASRLAGAPGGTQYF.